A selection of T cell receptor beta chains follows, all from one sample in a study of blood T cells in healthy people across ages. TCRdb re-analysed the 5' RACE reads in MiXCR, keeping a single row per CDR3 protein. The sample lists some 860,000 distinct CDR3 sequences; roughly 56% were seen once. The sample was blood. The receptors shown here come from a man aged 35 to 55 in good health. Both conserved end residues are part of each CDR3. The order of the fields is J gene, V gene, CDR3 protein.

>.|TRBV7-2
CASSKPTGLRETQYF
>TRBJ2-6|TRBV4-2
CASSREIQKGPGSGANVLTF
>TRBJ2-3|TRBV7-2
CASSPRSGSHKSNTQYF
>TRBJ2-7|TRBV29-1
CSGRGWSSYEQYF
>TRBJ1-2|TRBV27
CASSNTPGQGGRGYTF
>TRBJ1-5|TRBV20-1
CSAEGQGNDQPQHF
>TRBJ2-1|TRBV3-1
CASSQESGYNEQFF
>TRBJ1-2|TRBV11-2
CASSLVPGGASGEGYTF
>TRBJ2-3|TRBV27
CASSSTGTGGSGTQYF
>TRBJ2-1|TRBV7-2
CASSSTQRRVPYNEQFF